This T cell receptor (beta chain) derives from a study of cytomegalovirus exposure and HLA in healthy donors. Primers for the PCR totalled 60 Vbeta and 13 Jbeta. Repertoires were generated with immunoSEQ multiplex PCR, while TCRdb's copy carries only in-frame clones and drops some. Among 60,000 to 70,000 clones, about 80% were seen once, and the ten largest hold about 4.7%. Germline V CDR1 and CDR2: SGDLS, YYNGEE. The CDR3 consists of 14 residues. Germline trimming cut 3 bases from V and 8 bases from J; bases unmatched to any gene: 5. The specimen sequenced was PBMCs. This chain uses TRBV9 with TRBJ2-2; 9 bases agree with TRBD2. This receptor was obtained from a woman under 40 in good health and CMV-seronegative. The chain's CDR3 is CASSGHGLAGELFF. DNA for the CDR3: TGTGCCAGCAGCGGACACGGACTAGCGGGGGAGCTGTTTTTT.